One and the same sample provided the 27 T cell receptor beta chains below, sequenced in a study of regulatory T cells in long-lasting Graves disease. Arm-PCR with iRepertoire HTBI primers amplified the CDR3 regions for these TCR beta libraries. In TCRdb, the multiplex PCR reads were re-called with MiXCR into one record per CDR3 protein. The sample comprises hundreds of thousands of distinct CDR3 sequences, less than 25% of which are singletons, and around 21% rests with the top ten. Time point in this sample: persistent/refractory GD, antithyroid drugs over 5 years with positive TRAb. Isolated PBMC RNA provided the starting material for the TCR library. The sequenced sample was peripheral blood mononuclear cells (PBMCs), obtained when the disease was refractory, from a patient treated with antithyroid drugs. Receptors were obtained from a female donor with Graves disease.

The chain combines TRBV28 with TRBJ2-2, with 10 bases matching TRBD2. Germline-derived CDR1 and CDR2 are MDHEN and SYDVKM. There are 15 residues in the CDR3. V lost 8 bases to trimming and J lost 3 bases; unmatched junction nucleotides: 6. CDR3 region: CASGASGSYTGELFF. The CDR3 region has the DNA TGTGCCAGCGGGGCTAGCGGGAGTTACACCGGGGAGCTGTTTTTT.

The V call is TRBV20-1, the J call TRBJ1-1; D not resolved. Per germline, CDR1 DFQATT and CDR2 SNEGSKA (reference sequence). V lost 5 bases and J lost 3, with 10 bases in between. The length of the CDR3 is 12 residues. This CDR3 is CSAARLDTEAFF. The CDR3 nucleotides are TGCAGTGCTGCCCGGTTGGACACTGAAGCTTTCTTT.

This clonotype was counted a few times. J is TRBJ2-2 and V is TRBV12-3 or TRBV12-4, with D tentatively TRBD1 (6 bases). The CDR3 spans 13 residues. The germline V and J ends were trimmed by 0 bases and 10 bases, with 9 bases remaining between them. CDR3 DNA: TGTGCCAGCAGTTTAGCGGGGGCGGTGGAGCTGTTTTTT. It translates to CASSLAGAVELFF.

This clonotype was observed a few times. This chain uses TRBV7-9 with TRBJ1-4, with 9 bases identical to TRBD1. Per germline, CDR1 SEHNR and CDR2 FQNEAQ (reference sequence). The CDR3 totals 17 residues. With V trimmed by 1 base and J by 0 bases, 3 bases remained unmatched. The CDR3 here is CASSLVGTGTTNEKLFF. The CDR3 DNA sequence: TGTGCCAGCAGCTTAGTGGGGACAGGGACAACTAATGAAAAACTGTTTTTT. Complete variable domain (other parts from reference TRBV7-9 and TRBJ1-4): DTGVSQNPRHKITKRGQNVTFRCDPISEHNRLYWYRQTLGQGPEFLTYFQNEAQLEKSRLLSDRFSAERPKGSFSTLEIQRTEQGDSAMYLCASSLVGTGTTNEKLFFGSGTQLSVL.

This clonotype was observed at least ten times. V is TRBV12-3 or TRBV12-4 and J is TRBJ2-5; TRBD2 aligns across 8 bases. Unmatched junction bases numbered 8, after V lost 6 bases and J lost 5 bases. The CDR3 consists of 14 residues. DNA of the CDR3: TGTGCCAGCAGCTTACGGGGGGGGGTCGAGACCCAGTACTTC. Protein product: CASSLRGGVETQYF.

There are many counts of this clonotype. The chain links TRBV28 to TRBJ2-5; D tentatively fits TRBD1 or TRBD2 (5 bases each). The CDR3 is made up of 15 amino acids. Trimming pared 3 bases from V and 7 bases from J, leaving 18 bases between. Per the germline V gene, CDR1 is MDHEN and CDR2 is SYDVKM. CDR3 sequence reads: CASSFSQGARRTQYF. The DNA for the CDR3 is TGTGCCAGCAGTTTCTCCCAGGGAGCCCGGAGGACCCAGTACTTC.

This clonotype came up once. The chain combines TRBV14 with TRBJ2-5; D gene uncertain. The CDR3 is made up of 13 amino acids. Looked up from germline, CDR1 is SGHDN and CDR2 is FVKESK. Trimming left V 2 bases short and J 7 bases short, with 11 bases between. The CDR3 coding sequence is TGTGCCAGCAGCCAAACAGTACTGAGGACCCAGTACTTC. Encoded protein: CASSQTVLRTQYF.

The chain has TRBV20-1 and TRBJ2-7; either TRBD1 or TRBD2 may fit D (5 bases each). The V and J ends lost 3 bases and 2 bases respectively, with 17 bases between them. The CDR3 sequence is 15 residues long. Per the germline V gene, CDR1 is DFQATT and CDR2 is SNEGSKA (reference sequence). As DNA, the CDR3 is TGCAGTGCTAGGGCCGGGGAAATAGGGGCCTACGAGCAGTACTTC. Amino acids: CSARAGEIGAYEQYF.

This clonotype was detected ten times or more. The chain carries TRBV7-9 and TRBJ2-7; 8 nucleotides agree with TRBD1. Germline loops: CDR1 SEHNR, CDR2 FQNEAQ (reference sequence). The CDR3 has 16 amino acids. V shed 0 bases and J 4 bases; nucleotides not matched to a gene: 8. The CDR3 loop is CASSLARGQDLYEQYF. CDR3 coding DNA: TGTGCCAGCAGCTTAGCGCGGGGACAGGACTTATACGAGCAGTACTTC.

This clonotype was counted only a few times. The CDR3 here is CARMGMGGTDTQYF. The CDR3 nucleotides are TGTGCCAGAATGGGTATGGGGGGCACAGATACGCAGTATTTT. This sequence joins TRBV2 and TRBJ2-3; tentatively, D is TRBD1 or TRBD2 (5 bases each). The CDR3 runs 14 residues. The V and J ends lost 9 bases and 1 base respectively, with 14 bases between them. Looked up from germline, CDR1 is SNHLY and CDR2 is FYNNEI.

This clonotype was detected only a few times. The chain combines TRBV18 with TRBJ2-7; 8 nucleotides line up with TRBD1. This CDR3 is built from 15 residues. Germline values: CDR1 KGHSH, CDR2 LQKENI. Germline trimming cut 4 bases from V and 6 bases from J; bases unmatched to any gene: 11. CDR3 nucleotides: TGTGCCAGCTCACTCACTACGGACAGGGCCGGCGAGCAGTACTTC. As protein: CASSLTTDRAGEQYF.

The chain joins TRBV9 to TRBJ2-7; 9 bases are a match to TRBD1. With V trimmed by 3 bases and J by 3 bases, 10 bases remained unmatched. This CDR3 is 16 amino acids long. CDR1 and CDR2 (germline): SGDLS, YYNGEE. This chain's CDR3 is CASSAKGQGSFYEQYF. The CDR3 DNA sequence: TGTGCCAGCAGCGCCAAGGGACAGGGTTCTTTCTACGAGCAGTACTTC.

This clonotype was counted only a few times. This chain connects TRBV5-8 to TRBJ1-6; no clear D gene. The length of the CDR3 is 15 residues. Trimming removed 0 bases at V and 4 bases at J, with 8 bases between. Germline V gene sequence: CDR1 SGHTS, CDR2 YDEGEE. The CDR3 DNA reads TGTGCCAGCAGCTTGGAGGAAGGGTATAATTCACCCCTCCACTTT. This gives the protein CASSLEEGYNSPLHF.

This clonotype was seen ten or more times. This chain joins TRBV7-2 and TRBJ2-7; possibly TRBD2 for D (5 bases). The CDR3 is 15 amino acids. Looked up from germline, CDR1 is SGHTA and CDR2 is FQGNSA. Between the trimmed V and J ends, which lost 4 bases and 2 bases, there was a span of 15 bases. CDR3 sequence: CASSSGGGLTYEQYF. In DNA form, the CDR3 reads TGTGCCAGCAGCTCTGGAGGTGGCCTTACCTACGAGCAGTACTTC.

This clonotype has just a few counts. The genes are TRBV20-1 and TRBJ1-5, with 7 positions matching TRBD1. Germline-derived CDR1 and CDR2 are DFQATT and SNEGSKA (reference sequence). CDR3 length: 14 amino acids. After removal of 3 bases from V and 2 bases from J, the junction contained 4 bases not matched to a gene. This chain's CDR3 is CSASETGGNQPQHF. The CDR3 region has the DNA TGCAGTGCTAGTGAAACAGGGGGCAATCAGCCCCAGCATTTT.

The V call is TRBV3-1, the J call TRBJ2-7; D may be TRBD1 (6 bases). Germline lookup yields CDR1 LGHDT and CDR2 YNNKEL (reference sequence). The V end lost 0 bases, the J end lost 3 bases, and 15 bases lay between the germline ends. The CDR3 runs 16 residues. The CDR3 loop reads CASSQDRGTRVYEQYF. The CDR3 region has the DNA TGTGCCAGCAGCCAAGATAGAGGGACAAGAGTCTACGAGCAGTACTTC.

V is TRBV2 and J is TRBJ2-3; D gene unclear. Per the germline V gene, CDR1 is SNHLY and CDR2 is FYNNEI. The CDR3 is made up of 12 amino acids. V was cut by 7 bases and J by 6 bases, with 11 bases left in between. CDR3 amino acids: CASTFADDTQYF. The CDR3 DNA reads TGTGCCAGCACGTTCGCGGATGATACGCAGTATTTT.

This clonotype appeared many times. DNA for the CDR3: TGTGCCAGCAGCCTAGGGGGCCACTATGGCTACACCTTC. Its translation: CASSLGGHYGYTF. The V gene is TRBV3-1, the J gene TRBJ1-2, with 7 bases identical to TRBD1. Germline CDR1 and CDR2: LGHDT and YNNKEL (reference sequence). The CDR3 extends over 13 amino acids. J was trimmed by 3 bases and V by 4 bases; bases with no gene match: 2.

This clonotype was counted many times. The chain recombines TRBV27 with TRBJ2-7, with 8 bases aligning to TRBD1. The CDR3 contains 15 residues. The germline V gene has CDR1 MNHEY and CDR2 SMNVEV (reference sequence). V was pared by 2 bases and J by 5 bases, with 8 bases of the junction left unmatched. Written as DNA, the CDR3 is TGTGCCAGCAGTTTAGGGATTTCGACAGGGGACGAGCAGTACTTC. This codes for CASSLGISTGDEQYF.

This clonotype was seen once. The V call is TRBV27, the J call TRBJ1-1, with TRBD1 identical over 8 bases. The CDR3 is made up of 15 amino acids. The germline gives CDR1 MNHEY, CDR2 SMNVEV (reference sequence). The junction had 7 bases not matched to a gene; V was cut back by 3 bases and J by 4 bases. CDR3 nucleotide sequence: TGTGCCAGCAGTTTTTGGACAGGGACGGGCACTGAAGCTTTCTTT. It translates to CASSFWTGTGTEAFF.

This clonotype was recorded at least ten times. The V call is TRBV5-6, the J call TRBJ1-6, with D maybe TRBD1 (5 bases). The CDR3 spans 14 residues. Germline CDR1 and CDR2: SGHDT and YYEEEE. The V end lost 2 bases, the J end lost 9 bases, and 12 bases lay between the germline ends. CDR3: CASSFGGVGSPLHF. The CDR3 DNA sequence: TGTGCCAGCAGCTTCGGGGGGGTAGGTTCACCCCTCCACTTT.

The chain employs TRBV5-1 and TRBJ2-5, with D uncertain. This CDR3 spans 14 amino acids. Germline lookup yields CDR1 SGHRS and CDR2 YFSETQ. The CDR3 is CVGLPASVRETQYF. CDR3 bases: TGCGTAGGTCTTCCGGCTAGTGTTCGAGAGACCCAGTACTTC.

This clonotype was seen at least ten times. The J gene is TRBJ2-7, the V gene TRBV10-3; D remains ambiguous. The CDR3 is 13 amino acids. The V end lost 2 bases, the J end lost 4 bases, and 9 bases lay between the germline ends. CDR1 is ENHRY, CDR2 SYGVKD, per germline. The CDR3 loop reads CAISEPAIYEQYF. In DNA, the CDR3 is TGTGCCATCAGTGAGCCCGCTATATACGAGCAGTACTTC.

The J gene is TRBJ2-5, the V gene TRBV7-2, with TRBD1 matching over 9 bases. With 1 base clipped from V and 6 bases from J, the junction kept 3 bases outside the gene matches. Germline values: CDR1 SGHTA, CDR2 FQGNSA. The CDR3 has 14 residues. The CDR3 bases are TGTGCCAGCAGCTTAGATGGGACAGGGAAGACCCAGTACTTC. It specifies CASSLDGTGKTQYF.

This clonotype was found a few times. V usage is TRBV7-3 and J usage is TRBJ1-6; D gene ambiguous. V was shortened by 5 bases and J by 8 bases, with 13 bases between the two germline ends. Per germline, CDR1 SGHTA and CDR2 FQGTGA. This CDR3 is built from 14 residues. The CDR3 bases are TGTGCCAGCAGCCGCGACGGTGGGGATTCACCCCTCCACTTT. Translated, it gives CASSRDGGDSPLHF.

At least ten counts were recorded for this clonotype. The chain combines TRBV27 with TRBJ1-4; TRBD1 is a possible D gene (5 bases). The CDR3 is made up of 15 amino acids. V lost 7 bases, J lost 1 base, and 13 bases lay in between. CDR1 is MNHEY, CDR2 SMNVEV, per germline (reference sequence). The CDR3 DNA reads TGTGCCAGCAAGGGGTTCGGTGAAACTAATGAAAAACTGTTTTTT. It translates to CASKGFGETNEKLFF.

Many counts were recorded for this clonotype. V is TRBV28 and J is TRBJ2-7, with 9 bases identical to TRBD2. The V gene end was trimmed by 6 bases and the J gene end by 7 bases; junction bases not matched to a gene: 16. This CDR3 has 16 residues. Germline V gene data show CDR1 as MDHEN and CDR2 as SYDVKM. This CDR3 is CASSRRGSGRGLEQYF. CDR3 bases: TGTGCCAGCAGCCGCCGGGGTAGCGGGAGAGGGTTGGAGCAGTACTTC.